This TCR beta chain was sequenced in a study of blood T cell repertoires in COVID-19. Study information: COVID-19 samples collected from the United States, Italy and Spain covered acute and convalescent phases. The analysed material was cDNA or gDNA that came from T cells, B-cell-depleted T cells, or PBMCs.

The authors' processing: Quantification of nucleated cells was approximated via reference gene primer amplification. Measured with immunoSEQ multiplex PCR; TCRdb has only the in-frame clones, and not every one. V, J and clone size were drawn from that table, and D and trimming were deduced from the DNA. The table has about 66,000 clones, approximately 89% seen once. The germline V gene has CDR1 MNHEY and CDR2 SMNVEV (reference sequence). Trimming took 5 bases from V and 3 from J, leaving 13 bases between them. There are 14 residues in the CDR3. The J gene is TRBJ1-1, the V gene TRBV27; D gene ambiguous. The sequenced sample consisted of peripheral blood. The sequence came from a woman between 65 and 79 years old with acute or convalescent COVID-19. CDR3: CASSPGRRHTEAFF. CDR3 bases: TGTGCCAGCAGTCCCGGGAGACGGCACACTGAAGCTTTCTTT.